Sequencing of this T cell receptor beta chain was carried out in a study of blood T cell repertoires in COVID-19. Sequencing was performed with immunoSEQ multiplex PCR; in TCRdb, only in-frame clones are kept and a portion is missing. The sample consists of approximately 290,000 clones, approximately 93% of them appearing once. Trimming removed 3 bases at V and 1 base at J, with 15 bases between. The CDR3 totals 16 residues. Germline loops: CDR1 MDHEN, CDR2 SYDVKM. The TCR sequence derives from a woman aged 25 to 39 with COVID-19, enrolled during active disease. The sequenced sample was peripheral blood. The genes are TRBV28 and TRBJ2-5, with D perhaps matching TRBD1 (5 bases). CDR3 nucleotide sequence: TGTGCCAGCAGTTTTATCGCAGGGAAAGGCCAAGAGACCCAGTACTTC. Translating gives CASSFIAGKGQETQYF.